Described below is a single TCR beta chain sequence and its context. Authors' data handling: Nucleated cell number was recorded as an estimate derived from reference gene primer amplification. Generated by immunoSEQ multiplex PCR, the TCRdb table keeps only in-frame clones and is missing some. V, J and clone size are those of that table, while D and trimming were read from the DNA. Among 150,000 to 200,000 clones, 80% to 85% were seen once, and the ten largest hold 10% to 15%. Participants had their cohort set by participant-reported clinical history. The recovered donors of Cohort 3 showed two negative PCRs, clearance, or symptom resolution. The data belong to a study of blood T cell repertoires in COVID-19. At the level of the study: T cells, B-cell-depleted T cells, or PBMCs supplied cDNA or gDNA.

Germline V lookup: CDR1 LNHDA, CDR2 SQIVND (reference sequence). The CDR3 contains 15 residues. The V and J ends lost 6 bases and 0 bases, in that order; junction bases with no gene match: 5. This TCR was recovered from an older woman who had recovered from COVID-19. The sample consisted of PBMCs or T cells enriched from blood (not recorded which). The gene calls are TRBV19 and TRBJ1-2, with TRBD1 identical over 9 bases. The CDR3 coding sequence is TGTGCCAGTAGACCAACAGGGGGCACTAACTATGGCTACACCTTC. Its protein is CASRPTGGTNYGYTF.